This T cell receptor beta chain was observed in a study of CD8+ T cells in alopecia areata. Study-level points and caveats: Links between baseline CD8+ expansion and response need larger treated cohorts.

Comment on this clone: Its antigen is as yet unknown.

Regarding treatment: oral pan-JAK inhibitor, 5-10 mg twice daily. Trimming left V 3 bases short and J 6 bases short, with 10 bases between. Germline V lookup: CDR1 SGHRS, CDR2 YFSETQ. The CDR3 runs to 13 residues. Reverse transcription of extracted RNA yielded cDNA, which provided the sequencing template. Profiled with immunoSEQ multiplex PCR; TCRdb holds only in-frame clones, not every one. Among 190,000 or so clones listed, around 60% were seen once. Source: CD8+ T cells sorted from blood, taken at week 24, from a patient treated with tofacitinib. This chain links TRBV5-1 with TRBJ1-5; D unresolved. This receptor was identified in a human donor with alopecia areata. The CDR3, as DNA: TGCGCCAGCAGCTCCGATGAGATTCAGCCCCAGCATTTT. Encoded protein: CASSSDEIQPQHF. Using reference TRBV5-1 and TRBJ1-5 for the parts outside the CDR3, the full variable domain is KAGVTQTPRYLIKTRGQQVTLSCSPISGHRSVSWYQQTPGQGLQFLFEYFSETQRNKGNFPGRFSGRQFSNSRSEMNVSTLELGDSALYLCASSSDEIQPQHFGDGTRLSIL.